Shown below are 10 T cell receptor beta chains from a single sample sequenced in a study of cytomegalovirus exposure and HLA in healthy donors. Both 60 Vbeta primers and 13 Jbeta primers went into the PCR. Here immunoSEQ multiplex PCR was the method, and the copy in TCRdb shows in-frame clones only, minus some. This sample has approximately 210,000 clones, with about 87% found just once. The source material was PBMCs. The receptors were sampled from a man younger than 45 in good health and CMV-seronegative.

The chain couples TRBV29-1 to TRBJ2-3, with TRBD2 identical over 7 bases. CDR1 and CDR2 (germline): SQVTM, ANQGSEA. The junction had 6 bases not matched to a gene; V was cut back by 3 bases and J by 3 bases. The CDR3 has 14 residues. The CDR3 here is CSVDGGGPTDTQYF. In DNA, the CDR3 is TGCAGCGTTGATGGGGGAGGGCCGACAGATACGCAGTATTTT.

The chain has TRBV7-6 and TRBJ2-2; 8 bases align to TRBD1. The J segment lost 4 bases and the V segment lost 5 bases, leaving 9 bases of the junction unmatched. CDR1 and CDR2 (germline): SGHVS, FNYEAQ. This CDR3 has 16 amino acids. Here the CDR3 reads CASSPNGQGVTGELFF. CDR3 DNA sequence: TGTGCCAGCAGCCCCAATGGACAGGGAGTCACCGGGGAGCTGTTTTTT. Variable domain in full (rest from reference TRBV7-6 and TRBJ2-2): GAGVSQSPRYKVTKRGQDVALRCDPISGHVSLYWYRQALGQGPEFLTYFNYEAQQDKSGLPNDRFSAERPEGSISTLTIQRTEQRDSAMYRCASSPNGQGVTGELFFGEGSRLTVL.

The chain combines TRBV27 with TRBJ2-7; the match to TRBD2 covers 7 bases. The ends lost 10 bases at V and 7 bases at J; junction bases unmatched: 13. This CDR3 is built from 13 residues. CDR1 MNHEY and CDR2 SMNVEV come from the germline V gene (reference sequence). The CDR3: CAKGRAGAGEQYF. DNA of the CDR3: TGTGCCAAAGGTAGGGCGGGAGCTGGTGAGCAGTACTTC.

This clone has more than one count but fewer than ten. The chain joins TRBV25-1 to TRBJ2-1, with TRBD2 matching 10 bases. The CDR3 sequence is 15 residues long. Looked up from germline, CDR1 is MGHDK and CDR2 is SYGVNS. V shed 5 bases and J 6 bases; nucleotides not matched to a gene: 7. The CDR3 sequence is CASSRERGGFNEQFF. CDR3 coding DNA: TGTGCCAGCAGTCGGGAGCGGGGGGGTTTCAATGAGCAGTTCTTC.

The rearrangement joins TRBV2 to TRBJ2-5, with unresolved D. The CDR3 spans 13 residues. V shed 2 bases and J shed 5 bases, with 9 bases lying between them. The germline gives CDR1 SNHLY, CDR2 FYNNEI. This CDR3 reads CASSESVFETQYF. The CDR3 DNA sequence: TGTGCCAGCAGTGAATCCGTCTTCGAGACCCAGTACTTC.

Here the CDR3 reads CASSLRRGTTDGTDTQYF. The DNA for the CDR3 is TGTGCCAGCAGCTTAAGACGGGGGACTACCGACGGCACAGATACGCAGTATTTT. The chain uses TRBV11-2 and TRBJ2-3, with TRBD2 identical over 7 bases. V dropped 2 bases and J dropped 1; count of bases not matched to a gene: 12. CDR1 and CDR2 from the germline V gene are SGHAT and FQNNGV. This CDR3 spans 18 amino acids.

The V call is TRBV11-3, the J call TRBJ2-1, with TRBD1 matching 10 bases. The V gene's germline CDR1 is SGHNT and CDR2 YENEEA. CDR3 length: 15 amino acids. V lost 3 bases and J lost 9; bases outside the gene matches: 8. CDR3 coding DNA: TGTGCCAGCAGCTTGAGACAGGGGGCAATAATTGAGCAGTTCTTC. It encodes CASSLRQGAIIEQFF.

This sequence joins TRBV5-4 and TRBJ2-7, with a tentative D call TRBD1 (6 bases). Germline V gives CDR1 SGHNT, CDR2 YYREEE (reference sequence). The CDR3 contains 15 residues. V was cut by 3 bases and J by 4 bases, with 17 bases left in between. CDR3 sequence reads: CASSSEGRGVYEQYF. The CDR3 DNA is TGTGCCAGCAGCTCTGAGGGCAGGGGCGTATACGAGCAGTACTTC.

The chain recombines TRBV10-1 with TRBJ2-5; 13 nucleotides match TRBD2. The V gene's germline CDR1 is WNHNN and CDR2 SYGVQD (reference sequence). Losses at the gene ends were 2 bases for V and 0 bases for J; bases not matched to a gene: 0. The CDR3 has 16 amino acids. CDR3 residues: CASSEGLAGDQETQYF. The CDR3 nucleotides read TGCGCCAGCAGTGAGGGACTAGCGGGGGACCAAGAGACCCAGTACTTC.

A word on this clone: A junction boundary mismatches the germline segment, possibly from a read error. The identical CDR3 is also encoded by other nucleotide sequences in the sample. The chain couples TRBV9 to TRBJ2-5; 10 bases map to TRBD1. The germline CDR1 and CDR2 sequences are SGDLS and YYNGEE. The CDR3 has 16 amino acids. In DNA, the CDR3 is TGCGCCAGCAGCGAATCCGCGGGACAGGGGTGGGAGACCCAGTACTTC. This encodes CASSESAGQGWETQYF.